This TCR beta chain is drawn from a study of blood T cell repertoires in COVID-19. Looking at the study overall: COVID-19 samples collected from the United States, Italy and Spain covered acute and convalescent phases. The analysed material was cDNA or gDNA that came from T cells, B-cell-depleted T cells, or PBMCs.

Germline CDR1 is KGHDR and CDR2 is SFDVKD. The CDR3 loop spans 18 amino acids. V lost 7 bases to trimming and J lost 7 bases; unmatched junction nucleotides: 20. The repertoire was sequenced with immunoSEQ multiplex PCR; TCRdb's copy has only in-frame clones and lacks some. The sample carries roughly 50,000 clones, roughly 77% recorded once. This receptor was identified in a human donor with active or convalescent COVID-19. The donor label of this sample is uncertain. The sample taken for sequencing was peripheral blood. This chain joins TRBV24-1 and TRBJ2-4; 8 bases agree with TRBD2. CDR3 sequence: CATRAGVVVLEPWNIQYF. For the CDR3, the DNA is TGTGCCACCAGAGCGGGAGTGGTTGTTCTAGAACCTTGGAACATTCAGTACTTC.